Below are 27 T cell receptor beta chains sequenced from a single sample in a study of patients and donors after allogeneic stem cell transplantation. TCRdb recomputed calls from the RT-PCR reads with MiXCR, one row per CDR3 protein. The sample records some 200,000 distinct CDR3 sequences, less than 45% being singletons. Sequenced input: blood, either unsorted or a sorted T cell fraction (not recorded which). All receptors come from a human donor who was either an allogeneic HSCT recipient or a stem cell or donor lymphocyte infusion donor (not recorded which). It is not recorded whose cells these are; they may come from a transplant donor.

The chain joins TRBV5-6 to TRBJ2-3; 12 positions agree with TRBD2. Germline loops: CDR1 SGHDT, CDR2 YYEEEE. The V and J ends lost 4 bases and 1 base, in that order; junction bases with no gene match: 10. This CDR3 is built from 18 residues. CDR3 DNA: TGTGCCAGCAGCCCGCTTGACTGGACTAGCGGGGGCACAGATACGCAGTATTTT. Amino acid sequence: CASSPLDWTSGGTDTQYF.

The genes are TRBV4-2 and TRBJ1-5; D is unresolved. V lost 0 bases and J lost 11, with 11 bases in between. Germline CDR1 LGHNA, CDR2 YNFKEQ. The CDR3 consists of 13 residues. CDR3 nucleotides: TGTGCCAGCAGCCAAGAGTTAGGTGTGGCCCAGCATTTT. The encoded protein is CASSQELGVAQHF.

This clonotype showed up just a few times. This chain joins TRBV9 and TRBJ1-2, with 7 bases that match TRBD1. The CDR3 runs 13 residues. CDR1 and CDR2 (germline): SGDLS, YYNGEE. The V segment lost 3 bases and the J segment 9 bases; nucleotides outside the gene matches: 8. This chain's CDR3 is CASSAQGYESYTF. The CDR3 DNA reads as TGTGCCAGCAGCGCACAGGGGTATGAAAGCTACACCTTC.

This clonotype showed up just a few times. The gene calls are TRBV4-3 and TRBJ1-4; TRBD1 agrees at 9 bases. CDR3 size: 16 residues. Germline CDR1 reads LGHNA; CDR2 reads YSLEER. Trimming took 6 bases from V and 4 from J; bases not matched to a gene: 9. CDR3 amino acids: CASREFRTGVNEKLFF. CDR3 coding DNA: TGCGCCAGCAGGGAATTCCGGACAGGGGTTAATGAAAAACTGTTTTTT.

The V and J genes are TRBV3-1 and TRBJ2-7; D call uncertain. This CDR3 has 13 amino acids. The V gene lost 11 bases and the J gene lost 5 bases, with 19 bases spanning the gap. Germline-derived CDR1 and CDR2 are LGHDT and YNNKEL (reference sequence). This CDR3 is CASSRRVRDEQYF. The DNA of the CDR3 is TGTGCCTCCAGCAGGAGAGTAAGGGACGAGCAGTACTTC.

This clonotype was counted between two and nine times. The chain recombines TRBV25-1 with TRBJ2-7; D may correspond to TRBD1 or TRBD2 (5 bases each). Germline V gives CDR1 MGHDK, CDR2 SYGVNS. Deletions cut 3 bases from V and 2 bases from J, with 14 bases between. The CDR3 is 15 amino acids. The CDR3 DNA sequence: TGTGCCAGCAGTGAGTCCGGGACGCGAGCCTACGAGCAGTACTTC. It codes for CASSESGTRAYEQYF.

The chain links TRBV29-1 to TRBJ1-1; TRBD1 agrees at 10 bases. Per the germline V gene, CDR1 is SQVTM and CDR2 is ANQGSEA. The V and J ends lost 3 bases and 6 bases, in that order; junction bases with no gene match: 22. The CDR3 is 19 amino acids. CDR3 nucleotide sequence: TGCAGCGTTGACGGGACAGGGGACGACTACTTCTTAAGGGCCCCTGAAGCTTTCTTT. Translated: CSVDGTGDDYFLRAPEAFF.

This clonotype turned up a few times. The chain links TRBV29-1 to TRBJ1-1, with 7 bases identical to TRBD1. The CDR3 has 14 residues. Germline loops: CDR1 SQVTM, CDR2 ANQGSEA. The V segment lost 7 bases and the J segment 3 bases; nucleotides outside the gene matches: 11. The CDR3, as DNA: TGCAGCGAAAGGGGGCGCCGGGGAGACACTGAAGCTTTCTTT. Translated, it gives CSERGRRGDTEAFF.

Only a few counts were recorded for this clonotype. The CDR3 is CAISESTNGYTF. In DNA form, the CDR3 reads TGTGCCATCAGTGAGTCGACTAATGGCTACACCTTC. The genes are TRBV10-3 and TRBJ1-2, with unresolved D. Germline V gene lookup returns CDR1 ENHRY and CDR2 SYGVKD. The ends were cut back, 0 bases at V and 6 bases at J, with 5 bases in the middle. The CDR3 is 12 amino acids.

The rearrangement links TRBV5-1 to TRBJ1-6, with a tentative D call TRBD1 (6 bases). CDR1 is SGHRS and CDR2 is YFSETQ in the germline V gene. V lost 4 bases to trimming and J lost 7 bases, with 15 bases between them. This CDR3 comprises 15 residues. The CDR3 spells CASSTGTGGNSPLHF. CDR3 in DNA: TGCGCCAGCAGCACCGGGACCGGGGGCAATTCACCCCTCCACTTT.

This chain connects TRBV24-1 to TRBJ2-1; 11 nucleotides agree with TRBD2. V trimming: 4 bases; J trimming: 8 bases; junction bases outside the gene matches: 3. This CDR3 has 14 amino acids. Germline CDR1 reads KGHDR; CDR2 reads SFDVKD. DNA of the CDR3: TGTGCCACCAGTGAGACGACTAGCGGGGATGAGCAGTTCTTC. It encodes CATSETTSGDEQFF.

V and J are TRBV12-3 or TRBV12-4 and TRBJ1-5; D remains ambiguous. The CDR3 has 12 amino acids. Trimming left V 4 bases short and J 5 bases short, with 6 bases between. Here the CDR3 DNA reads TGTGCCAGCAGTTATTGGGATCAGCCCCAGCATTTT. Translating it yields CASSYWDQPQHF.

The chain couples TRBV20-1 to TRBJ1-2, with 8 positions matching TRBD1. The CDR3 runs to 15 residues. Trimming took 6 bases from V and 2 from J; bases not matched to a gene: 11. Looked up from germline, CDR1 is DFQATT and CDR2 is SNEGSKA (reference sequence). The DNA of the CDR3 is TGCAGTGCAGAGCACCCGACAGGGGCGAACTATGGCTACACCTTC. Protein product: CSAEHPTGANYGYTF.

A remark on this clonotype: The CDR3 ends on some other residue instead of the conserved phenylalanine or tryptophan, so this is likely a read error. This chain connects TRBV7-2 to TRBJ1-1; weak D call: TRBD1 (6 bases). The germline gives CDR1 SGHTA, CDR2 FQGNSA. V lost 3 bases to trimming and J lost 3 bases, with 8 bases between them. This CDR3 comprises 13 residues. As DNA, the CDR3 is TGTGCCAGCAGCTTGAAGGGGGACACTGAAGCTTTCTTG. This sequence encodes CASSLKGDTEAFL.

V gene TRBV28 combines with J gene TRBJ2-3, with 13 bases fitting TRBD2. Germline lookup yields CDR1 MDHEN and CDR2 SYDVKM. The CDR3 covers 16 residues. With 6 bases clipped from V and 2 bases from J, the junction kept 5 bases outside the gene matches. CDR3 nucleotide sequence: TGTGCCAGCAGCACCGGGACTAGCGGGGTCACAGATACGCAGTATTTT. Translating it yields CASSTGTSGVTDTQYF.

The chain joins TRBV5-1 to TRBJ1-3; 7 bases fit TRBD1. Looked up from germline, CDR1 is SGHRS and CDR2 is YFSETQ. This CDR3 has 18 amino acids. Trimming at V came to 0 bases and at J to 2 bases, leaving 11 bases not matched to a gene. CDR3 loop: CASSLAGEGARAGNTIYF. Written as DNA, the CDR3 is TGCGCCAGCAGCTTGGCCGGTGAGGGGGCGCGAGCTGGAAACACCATATATTTT.

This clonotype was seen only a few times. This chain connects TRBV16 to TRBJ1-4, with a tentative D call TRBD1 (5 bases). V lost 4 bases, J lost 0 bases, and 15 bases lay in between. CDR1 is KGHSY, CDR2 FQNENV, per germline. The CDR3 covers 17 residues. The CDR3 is CASSPSGKGSTNEKLFF. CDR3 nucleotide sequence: TGTGCCAGCAGCCCATCGGGAAAGGGGTCAACTAATGAAAAACTGTTTTTT. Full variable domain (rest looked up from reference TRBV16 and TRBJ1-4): GEEVAQTPKHLVRGEGQKAKLYCAPIKGHSYVFWYQQVLKNEFKFLISFQNENVFDETGMPKERFSAKCLPNSPCSLEIQATKLEDSAVYFCASSPSGKGSTNEKLFFGSGTQLSVL.

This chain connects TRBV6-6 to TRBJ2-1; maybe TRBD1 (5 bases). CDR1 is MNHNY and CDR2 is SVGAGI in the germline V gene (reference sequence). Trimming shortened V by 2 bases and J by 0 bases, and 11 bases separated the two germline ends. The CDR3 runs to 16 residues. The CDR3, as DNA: TGTGCCAGCAGTTACCACCAGGGTAGCTCCTACAATGAGCAGTTCTTC. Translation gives CASSYHQGSSYNEQFF.

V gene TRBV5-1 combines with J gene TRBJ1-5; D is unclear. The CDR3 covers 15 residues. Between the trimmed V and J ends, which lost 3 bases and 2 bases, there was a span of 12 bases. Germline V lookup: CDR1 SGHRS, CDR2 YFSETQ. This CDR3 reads CASSWTRIGNQPQHF. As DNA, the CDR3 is TGCGCCAGCAGCTGGACGAGAATTGGCAATCAGCCCCAGCATTTT.

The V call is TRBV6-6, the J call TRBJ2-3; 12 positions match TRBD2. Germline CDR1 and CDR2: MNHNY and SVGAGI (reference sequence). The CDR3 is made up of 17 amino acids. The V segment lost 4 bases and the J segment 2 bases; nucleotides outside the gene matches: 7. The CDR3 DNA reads TGTGCCAGCAGTTCACTAGCGGGAGGTGGGATCACAGATACGCAGTATTTT. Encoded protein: CASSSLAGGGITDTQYF.

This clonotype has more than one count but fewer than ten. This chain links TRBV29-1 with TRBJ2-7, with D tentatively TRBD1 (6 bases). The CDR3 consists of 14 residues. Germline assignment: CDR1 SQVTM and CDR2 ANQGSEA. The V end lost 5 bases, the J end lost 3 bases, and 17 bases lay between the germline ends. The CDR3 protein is CSVYLRDNNYEQYF. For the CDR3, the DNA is TGCAGCGTTTACCTCCGGGACAACAACTACGAGCAGTACTTC.

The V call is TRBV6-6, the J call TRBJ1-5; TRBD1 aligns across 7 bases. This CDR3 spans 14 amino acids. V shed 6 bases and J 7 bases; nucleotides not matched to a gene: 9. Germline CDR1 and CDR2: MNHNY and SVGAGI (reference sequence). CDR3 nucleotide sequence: TGTGCCAGCAGCCGAGACAGGGCGGGGCAGCCCCAGCATTTT. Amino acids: CASSRDRAGQPQHF.

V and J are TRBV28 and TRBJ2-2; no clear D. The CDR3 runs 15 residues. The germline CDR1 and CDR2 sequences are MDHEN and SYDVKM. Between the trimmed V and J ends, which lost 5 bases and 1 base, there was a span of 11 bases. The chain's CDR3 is CASSLLGLNTGELFF. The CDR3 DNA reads TGTGCCAGCAGTCTACTTGGGTTGAACACCGGGGAGCTGTTTTTT.

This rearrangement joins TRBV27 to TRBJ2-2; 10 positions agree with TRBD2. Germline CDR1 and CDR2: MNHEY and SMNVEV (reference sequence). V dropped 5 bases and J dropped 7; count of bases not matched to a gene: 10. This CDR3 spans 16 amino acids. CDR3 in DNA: TGTGCCAGCAGTCCGCCGGGACTAGCGCTAGGCGGGGAGCTGTTTTTT. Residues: CASSPPGLALGGELFF.

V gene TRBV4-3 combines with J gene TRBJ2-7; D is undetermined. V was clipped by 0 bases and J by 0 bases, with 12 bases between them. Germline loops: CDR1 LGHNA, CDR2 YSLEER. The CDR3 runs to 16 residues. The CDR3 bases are TGCGCCAGCAGCCAAGATGTTCCCCAAAGCTCCTACGAGCAGTACTTC. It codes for CASSQDVPQSSYEQYF.

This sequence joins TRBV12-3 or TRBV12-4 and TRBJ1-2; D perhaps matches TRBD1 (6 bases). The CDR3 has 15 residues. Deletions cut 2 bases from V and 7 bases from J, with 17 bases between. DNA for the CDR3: TGTGCCAGCAGTTTAAGTAGGGGGGCAGCCCGTGGCTACACCTTC. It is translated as CASSLSRGAARGYTF.

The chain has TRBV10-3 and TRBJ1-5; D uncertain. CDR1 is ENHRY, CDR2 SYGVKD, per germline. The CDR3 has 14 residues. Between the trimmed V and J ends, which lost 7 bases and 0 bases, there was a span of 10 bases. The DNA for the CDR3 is TGTGCCATCATCTCCCTAGATAGCAATCAGCCCCAGCATTTT. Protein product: CAIISLDSNQPQHF.